This T cell receptor (beta chain) was captured by sequencing in a study of CD8 T cells in ankylosing spondylitis. Using its own MiXCR run on the 5' RACE reads, TCRdb lists one record per CDR3 protein. The sample holds around 150,000 distinct CDR3 sequences; roughly 31% are singletons and the top ten take around 6%. Comments on this clonotype: Its antigen is unknown.

The CDR3 runs 15 residues. Trimming removed 0 bases from V and 4 bases from J; junction bases left unmatched: 3. The germline gives CDR1 SGHVS, CDR2 FNYEAQ. Whole-study results and caveats: The authors found the disease-linked clones to be CD8+ and relatively rare in peripheral blood. Clones linked to disease were reported to show significant enrichment in matched ankylosing spondylitis synovial fluid. Seemingly distinctive of ankylosing spondylitis blood was a TCR beta motif formed by eight highly homologous variants.

The chain links TRBV7-6 to TRBJ2-1; 7 nucleotides align to TRBD2. The source is a male donor with ankylosing spondylitis. Material: synovial fluid, either unsorted or a sorted T cell fraction (not recorded which). The CDR3 DNA is TGTGCCAGCAGCTTAGCGGGGGGGGAGTACAATGAGCAGTTCTTC. Residues: CASSLAGGEYNEQFF. Full variable domain (outside the CDR3, taken from reference TRBV7-6 and TRBJ2-1): GAGVSQSPRYKVTKRGQDVALRCDPISGHVSLYWYRQALGQGPEFLTYFNYEAQQDKSGLPNDRFSAERPEGSISTLTIQRTEQRDSAMYRCASSLAGGEYNEQFFGPGTRLTVL.